This TCR beta chain was recovered during a study of Graves' ophthalmopathy and Graves' hyperthyroidism. There are 17 residues in the CDR3. Trimming removed 4 bases from V and 2 bases from J, with 17 bases in between. Germline V gene data show CDR1 as MDHEN and CDR2 as SYDVKM. This clonotype was seen many times. Amplification of TCR beta CDR3 regions used RNA transcripts. Second-round multiplex PCR came after a first-round RT-PCR that employed HTBI primers. MiXCR was run by TCRdb on the multiplex PCR reads, yielding one entry per CDR3 protein. The table lists 150,000 or so distinct CDR3 sequences, over 35% of them singletons.

Sequenced sample: peripheral blood. The chain uses TRBV28 and TRBJ2-2; tentatively, D is TRBD1 or TRBD2 (6 bases each). This clonotype was obtained from a woman in her thirties or forties with Graves' ophthalmopathy. The CDR3 region is CASSSPFGGPNTGELFF. CDR3 sequence (DNA): TGTGCCAGCAGTTCCCCCTTCGGGGGCCCTAACACCGGGGAGCTGTTTTTT.